The rows below give T cell receptor beta chains drawn from one sample of a study of regulatory dendritic cells for organ transplantation. Their target antigens are unknown. Data came from immunoSEQ multiplex PCR; TCRdb stores just in-frame clones and leaves some out. Of about 12,000 clones detected, 60% to 80% appear once; the ten largest clones hold around 0.99%. Specimen: naive CD8+ T cells from blood cultured with regulatory dendritic cells. The receptors come from a human donor in good health. Both conserved end residues are part of each CDR3. The D gene is left open where the match is weak. Some rows have no size entry. The others give once, few or many, or a class for an expanded clone.

J | V | D | size | DNA | CDR3
TRBJ1-6 | TRBV7-9 | . | . | TGTGCCAGCAGCTTAAAAGGGGTAAATTCACCCCTCCACTTT | CASSLKGVNSPLHF
TRBJ2-7 | TRBV13 | TRBD1 | . | TGTGCCAGCAGCCCCGCCGGGACAGTGAAGTTCTACGAGCAGTACTTC | CASSPAGTVKFYEQYF
TRBJ2-3 | TRBV7-8 | . | . | TGTGCCAGCAGCCTGGACTATATGGAGACAGATACGCAGTATTTT | CASSLDYMETDTQYF
TRBJ2-1 | TRBV19 | TRBD2 | few | TGTGCCAGTAGTCTCGAGTTAGCGGGGGGAAACTACAATGAGCAGTTCTTC | CASSLELAGGNYNEQFF
TRBJ1-1 | TRBV4-1 | . | . | TGCGCCAGCAGCCAGGGGAAAAGCGGGGCTTTCTTT | CASSQGKSGAFF
TRBJ2-1 | TRBV7-8 | . | . | TGTGCCAGCAGCTTTGATTCGGGGTTATCCTACAATGAGCAGTTCTTC | CASSFDSGLSYNEQFF
TRBJ2-7 | TRBV7-8 | TRBD1 | . | TGTGCCAGCAGCTTTCGGACAGGGGCAACCAGGTCCTACGAGCAGTACTTC | CASSFRTGATRSYEQYF
TRBJ1-5 | TRBV19 | TRBD1 | . | TGTGCCAGTAGTACAACTCGGACAGGGGGTTATGTGGTTTATAGCAATCAGCCCCAGCATTTT | CASSTTRTGGYVVYSNQPQHF
TRBJ2-3 | TRBV27 | TRBD1 | . | TGTGCCAGCAGTCCCGGGACAGGGTATGGGGATACGCAGTATTTT | CASSPGTGYGDTQYF
TRBJ2-7 | TRBV4-1 | TRBD2 | . | TGCGCCAGCAGCCAAGGGGAGCGGGGGCCCTCCTACGAGCAGTACTTC | CASSQGERGPSYEQYF
TRBJ2-7 | TRBV7-3 | . | . | TGTGCCAGCAGCTCCGGGGTAGCGCCCTACGAGCAGTACTTC | CASSSGVAPYEQYF
TRBJ1-1 | TRBV19 | . | . | TGTGCCAGCAGGGATTACAGACAGAGGATTATTGGGTCCACTGAAGCTTTCTTT | CASRDYRQRIIGSTEAFF
TRBJ1-5 | TRBV19 | TRBD1 | . | TGTGCCAGTAGTCCCACAGACAGGGCGCATCAGCCCCAGCATTTT | CASSPTDRAHQPQHF
TRBJ2-1 | TRBV27 | . | . | TGTGCCAGCAGCTTCGGGGGTGAGCAGTTCTTC | CASSFGGEQFF
TRBJ2-2 | TRBV6-6 | . | . | TGTGCCAGCAGTCCCTCCAACTTGAACACCGGGGAGCTGTTTTTT | CASSPSNLNTGELFF